Listed here are 4 T cell receptor beta chains from one sample, sequenced in a study of CD8 T cells in ankylosing spondylitis. Antigens for these TCRs are unknown. TCRdb re-called the 5' RACE reads with MiXCR, one entry per CDR3 protein. The table shows around 390,000 distinct CDR3 sequences, with about 20% occurring only once. Overall study findings and caveats: Characteristic, it appeared, of ankylosing spondylitis blood was a TCR beta motif of 7 or 8 highly homologous variants.

The specimen was blood, either unsorted or a sorted T cell fraction (not recorded which). These receptors all stem from a male donor with ankylosing spondylitis.

This clonotype was found many times. This chain uses TRBV5-1 with TRBJ2-2; unclear D gene. Germline V gene data show CDR1 as SGHRS and CDR2 as YFSETQ. Trimming removed 1 base from V and 2 bases from J, with 18 bases in between. The CDR3 consists of 18 residues. The DNA for the CDR3 is TGCGCCAGCAGCTTGAAGGCTGTGGGCCACCGAAACACCGGGGAGCTGTTTTTT. It is translated as CASSLKAVGHRNTGELFF.

V usage is TRBV11-2 and J usage is TRBJ2-3, with 9 bases aligning to TRBD2. Germline V CDR1 and CDR2: SGHAT, FQNNGV. After removal of 5 bases from V and 4 bases from J, the junction contained 7 bases not matched to a gene. CDR3 length: 15 residues. The CDR3 DNA sequence: TGTGCCAGCAGCATCTGGACTAGCGTGGCAGATACGCAGTATTTT. This gives the protein CASSIWTSVADTQYF. The whole variable domain, filled in from reference TRBV11-2 and TRBJ2-3, reads EAGVAQSPRYKIIEKRQSVAFWCNPISGHATLYWYQQILGQGPKLLIQFQNNGVVDDSQLPKDRFSAERLKGVDSTLKIQPAKLEDSAVYLCASSIWTSVADTQYFGPGTRLTVL.

This clonotype was found many times. This sequence joins TRBV7-2 and TRBJ2-1; unclear D gene. The V end was cut by 2 bases, the J end by 4 bases, with 6 bases between. Germline lookup yields CDR1 SGHTA and CDR2 FQGNSA. The CDR3 runs 13 residues. CDR3 in amino acids: CASSLQLYNEQFF. CDR3 nucleotide sequence: TGTGCCAGCAGCTTACAGTTATACAATGAGCAGTTCTTC.

This clonotype appeared a single time. The chain combines TRBV5-1 with TRBJ1-1; 8 nucleotides agree with TRBD1. Germline CDR1 is SGHRS and CDR2 is YFSETQ. The CDR3 extends over 15 amino acids. The junction had 3 bases not matched to a gene; V was cut back by 1 base and J by 1 base. The DNA for the CDR3 is TGCGCCAGCAGCTTGTGGGACAGGAGGAACACTGAAGCTTTCTTT. It codes for CASSLWDRRNTEAFF. The complete variable domain, with remaining parts taken from reference TRBV5-1 and TRBJ1-1, reads KAGVTQTPRYLIKTRGQQVTLSCSPISGHRSVSWYQQTPGQGLQFLFEYFSETQRNKGNFPGRFSGRQFSNSRSEMNVSTLELGDSALYLCASSLWDRRNTEAFFGQGTRLTVV.